This is a list of T cell receptor beta chains from one sample in a study of T-cell reconstitution after alpha-beta-depleted transplantation in children. TCRdb re-called the PCR reads with MiXCR, one entry per CDR3 protein. The sample consists of 700,000 to 850,000 distinct CDR3 sequences, under 20% of them appearing once. The sample in question was PBMCs, mostly from graft donor cells, obtained 360 days after TCRalphabeta/CD19-depleted stem cell transplant. The origin of the receptors is a male patient younger than 18 who had a stem cell transplant for acute lymphoblastic leukemia, so the T cells may come from the graft donor. Each CDR3 is given with its conserved first and last residue. D genes are given only for firm matches. Clone size is given for some rows only: seen once, a few or many times, or a class if the clone is expanded.

size: few
D: .
V: TRBV20-1
J: TRBJ2-1
CDR3: CSAPPSQNYNEQFF
DNA: TGCAGTGCTCCCCCAAGCCAAAACTACAATGAGCAGTTCTTC

size: .
D: .
V: TRBV7-9
J: TRBJ1-2
CDR3: CASSLSTIGSGYGYTF
DNA: TGTGCCAGCAGCTTGTCGACCATCGGGAGCGGCTATGGCTACACCTTC

size: .
D: .
V: TRBV18
J: TRBJ2-3
CDR3: CASSPRLSRRTDTQYF
DNA: TGTGCCAGCTCACCGCGTTTGTCACGGCGCACAGATACGCAGTATTTT

size: few
D: .
V: TRBV6-5
J: TRBJ2-5
CDR3: CATTGAGETQYF
DNA: TGTGCCACCACCGGGGCGGGGGAGACCCAGTACTTC

size: many
D: TRBD2
V: TRBV7-9
J: TRBJ2-1
CDR3: CASSLARGVAGANEQFF
DNA: TGTGCCAGCAGCTTAGCGCGTGGGGTAGCGGGAGCTAATGAGCAGTTCTTC

size: .
D: TRBD2
V: TRBV5-5
J: TRBJ2-1
CDR3: CASSLRTSGRAPYNEQFF
DNA: TGTGCCAGCAGCTTGAGGACTAGCGGGAGGGCCCCTTACAATGAGCAGTTCTTC

size: .
D: .
V: TRBV29-1
J: TRBJ1-3
CDR3: CSVATRGSSGNSIYF
DNA: TGCAGCGTTGCGACGAGGGGGTCCTCTGGAAACAGCATATATTTT

size: .
D: .
V: TRBV4-1
J: TRBJ1-5
CDR3: CASSQQTGVNQPQHF
DNA: TGCGCCAGCAGCCAACAGACCGGGGTTAATCAGCCCCAGCATTTT

size: few
D: .
V: TRBV15
J: TRBJ2-7
CDR3: CATSRGPIEQYF
DNA: TGTGCCACCAGCAGAGGCCCTATCGAGCAGTACTTC

size: many
D: .
V: TRBV5-5
J: TRBJ2-3
CDR3: CASSFESVTDTQYF
DNA: TGTGCCAGCAGTTTCGAAAGTGTCACAGATACGCAGTATTTT

size: few
D: .
V: TRBV25-1
J: TRBJ2-7
CDR3: CATQREPLGEQYF
DNA: TGTGCCACGCAACGGGAGCCCCTCGGGGAGCAGTACTTC

size: .
D: .
V: TRBV30
J: TRBJ2-7
CDR3: CAWSVQGIYEQYF
DNA: TGTGCCTGGAGTGTACAAGGGATCTACGAGCAGTACTTC

size: few
D: .
V: TRBV5-1
J: TRBJ2-1
CDR3: CASSLVGGRNEQFF
DNA: TGCGCCAGCAGCTTGGTCGGGGGTAGGAATGAGCAGTTCTTC

size: .
D: .
V: TRBV5-1
J: TRBJ2-7
CDR3: CASSFSAIPSYEQYF
DNA: TGCGCCAGCAGCTTTTCAGCGATCCCCTCCTACGAGCAGTACTTC

size: few
D: .
V: TRBV27
J: TRBJ1-5
CDR3: CASSKKTGYQPQHF
DNA: TGTGCCAGCAGTAAGAAGACGGGTTATCAGCCCCAGCATTTT

size: .
D: TRBD1
V: TRBV20-1
J: TRBJ1-2
CDR3: CSARDLRNNRGRFGYTF
DNA: TGCAGTGCTAGAGATCTAAGGAATAACAGGGGGCGATTTGGCTACACCTTC

size: .
D: .
V: TRBV18
J: TRBJ1-4
CDR3: CASSRSSAHYLTNEKLFF
DNA: TGTGCCAGCTCACGATCCAGCGCCCATTACCTAACTAATGAAAAACTGTTTTTT

size: .
D: TRBD1
V: TRBV5-1
J: TRBJ2-1
CDR3: CASSKTGTAFLASEQFF
DNA: TGCGCCAGCTCGAAAACGGGGACAGCCTTTTTAGCCAGTGAGCAGTTCTTC

size: few
D: TRBD1
V: TRBV6-4
J: TRBJ2-7
CDR3: CASSTGTGPCF
DNA: TGTGCCAGCAGTACAGGGACAGGTCCTTGCTTC

size: few
D: TRBD2
V: TRBV20-1
J: TRBJ2-1
CDR3: CSAENPLAGGYNEQFF
DNA: TGCAGTGCTGAGAACCCCTTAGCGGGAGGCTACAATGAGCAGTTCTTC

size: few
D: .
V: TRBV20-1
J: TRBJ2-4
CDR3: CSAPLGGSIAKNIQYF
DNA: TGCAGTGCTCCGCTCGGGGGTTCCATAGCCAAAAACATTCAGTACTTC

size: few
D: TRBD2
V: TRBV11-2
J: TRBJ2-1
CDR3: CASRAWGLARAEEQFF
DNA: TGTGCCAGCAGGGCCTGGGGACTAGCGAGAGCGGAGGAGCAGTTCTTC

size: many
D: .
V: TRBV12-3/TRBV12-4
J: TRBJ2-7
CDR3: CASSLVGANYEQYF
DNA: TGTGCCAGCAGTTTAGTGGGGGCAAACTACGAGCAGTACTTC

size: many
D: TRBD1
V: TRBV7-3
J: TRBJ2-1
CDR3: CASSLTGNEQFF
DNA: TGCGCCAGCAGCTTGACAGGGAATGAGCAGTTCTTC

size: few
D: .
V: TRBV5-1
J: TRBJ2-1
CDR3: CASSRGRESSYNEQFF
DNA: TGCGCCAGCAGCAGGGGCCGGGAGAGCTCCTACAATGAGCAGTTCTTC

size: .
D: .
V: TRBV3-1
J: TRBJ2-5
CDR3: CASTQEFGRTQETQYF
DNA: TGTGCCAGCACCCAAGAGTTCGGTCGGACCCAAGAGACCCAGTACTTC

size: few
D: TRBD2
V: TRBV3-1
J: TRBJ2-7
CDR3: CASSHVGLAAYEQYF
DNA: TGTGCCAGCAGCCACGTGGGACTAGCGGCCTACGAGCAGTACTTC

size: many
D: TRBD1
V: TRBV7-9
J: TRBJ2-2
CDR3: CASSLGPTGVNTGELFF
DNA: TGTGCCAGCAGCTTAGGACCCACAGGGGTGAACACCGGGGAGCTGTTTTTT

size: few
D: TRBD1
V: TRBV2
J: TRBJ1-1
CDR3: CASSGQGGDMNTEAFF
DNA: TGTGCCAGCAGTGGACAGGGAGGGGACATGAACACTGAAGCTTTCTTT

size: many
D: TRBD2
V: TRBV5-1
J: TRBJ2-7
CDR3: CASSITGGSYEQYF
DNA: TGCGCCAGCAGCATCACGGGAGGGAGCTACGAGCAGTACTTC

size: .
D: .
V: TRBV7-3
J: TRBJ1-1
CDR3: CASSLTQDMNTEAFF
DNA: TGTGCCAGCAGCTTAACCCAGGACATGAACACTGAAGCTTTCTTT

size: many
D: .
V: TRBV4-3
J: TRBJ2-7
CDR3: CASSQEKQLYYEQYF
DNA: TGCGCCAGCAGCCAAGAGAAACAGCTATACTACGAGCAGTACTTC

size: .
D: TRBD2
V: TRBV20-1
J: TRBJ2-1
CDR3: CSAKRGGGSSYNEQFF
DNA: TGCAGTGCCAAACGGGGGGGCGGGAGCTCCTACAATGAGCAGTTCTTC

size: few
D: .
V: TRBV5-6
J: TRBJ2-2
CDR3: CASSSGTPITGELFF
DNA: TGTGCCAGCAGCTCCGGGACTCCAATCACCGGGGAGCTGTTTTTT

size: once
D: .
V: TRBV29-1
J: TRBJ2-7
CDR3: CSVGDRLSYEQYF
DNA: TGCAGCGTCGGGGACCGGCTCTCCTACGAGCAGTACTTC

size: .
D: .
V: TRBV7-8
J: TRBJ2-1
CDR3: CASSLRTTYNEQFF
DNA: TGTGCCAGCAGCTTAAGGACAACCTACAATGAGCAGTTCTTC

size: .
D: .
V: TRBV12-3/TRBV12-4
J: TRBJ2-5
CDR3: CASSWPGVRETQYF
DNA: TGTGCCAGCAGTTGGCCAGGGGTGAGGGAGACCCAGTACTTC

size: few
D: TRBD2
V: TRBV29-1
J: TRBJ2-3
CDR3: CSAPALAGLTDTQYF
DNA: TGCAGCGCCCCTGCTCTAGCGGGGCTCACAGATACGCAGTATTTT

size: .
D: .
V: TRBV5-6
J: TRBJ2-1
CDR3: CASSPLGGAPYNEQFF
DNA: TGTGCCAGCAGTCCCCTGGGCGGTGCCCCCTACAATGAGCAGTTCTTC

size: many
D: .
V: TRBV5-1
J: TRBJ2-5
CDR3: CASSPGTYQETQYF
DNA: TGCGCCAGCAGCCCCGGGACCTACCAAGAGACCCAGTACTTC

size: few
D: TRBD1
V: TRBV20-1
J: TRBJ2-1
CDR3: CSARPRQGNGYNEQFF
DNA: TGCAGTGCTAGACCCCGACAGGGGAATGGCTACAATGAGCAGTTCTTC

size: .
D: .
V: TRBV7-6
J: TRBJ1-1
CDR3: CASSPLLADTEAFF
DNA: TGTGCCAGCAGCCCCCTCCTGGCGGACACTGAAGCTTTCTTT

size: .
D: TRBD2
V: TRBV11-2
J: TRBJ2-3
CDR3: CASSPGGRPSGRANADTQYF
DNA: TGTGCCAGCAGCCCAGGAGGGCGCCCTAGCGGGAGGGCAAACGCAGATACGCAGTATTTT

size: .
D: TRBD1
V: TRBV4-1
J: TRBJ1-2
CDR3: CASSHLTGNYGYTF
DNA: TGCGCCAGCAGCCACTTGACAGGGAACTATGGCTACACCTTC

size: .
D: .
V: TRBV3-1
J: TRBJ2-1
CDR3: CASSHNDANNEQFF
DNA: TGTGCCAGCAGCCACAATGACGCCAACAATGAGCAGTTCTTC

size: few
D: .
V: TRBV5-1
J: TRBJ2-7
CDR3: CASGPYGPYEQYF
DNA: TGCGCCAGCGGCCCTTATGGGCCCTACGAGCAGTACTTC

size: .
D: .
V: TRBV11-2
J: TRBJ2-7
CDR3: CASSLRMDTSYEQYF
DNA: TGTGCCAGCAGCTTAAGGATGGACACGTCCTACGAGCAGTACTTC

size: few
D: .
V: TRBV9
J: TRBJ2-3
CDR3: CASSVRAYTDTQYF
DNA: TGTGCCAGCAGCGTCCGGGCCTACACAGATACGCAGTATTTT

size: many
D: TRBD2
V: TRBV4-1
J: TRBJ2-1
CDR3: CASSQDGLADNEQFF
DNA: TGCGCCAGCAGCCAAGATGGACTAGCGGACAATGAGCAGTTCTTC

size: few
D: .
V: TRBV2
J: TRBJ2-2
CDR3: CASSVRVDGDNTGELFF
DNA: TGTGCCAGCAGTGTCCGTGTAGACGGAGACAACACCGGGGAGCTGTTTTTT

size: few
D: .
V: TRBV19
J: TRBJ2-1
CDR3: CASSLPLSSYNEQFF
DNA: TGTGCCAGTAGTCTCCCGCTGAGCTCCTACAATGAGCAGTTCTTC

size: few
D: .
V: TRBV6-6
J: TRBJ2-1
CDR3: CASGTTEQFF
DNA: TGTGCCAGCGGAACCACTGAGCAGTTCTTC

size: few
D: TRBD1
V: TRBV7-9
J: TRBJ2-5
CDR3: CASSPGTGRQSETQYF
DNA: TGTGCCAGCAGCCCAGGGACAGGGCGTCAGTCAGAGACCCAGTACTTC

size: .
D: TRBD2
V: TRBV18
J: TRBJ2-1
CDR3: CASSPLLAGVSLNEQFF
DNA: TGTGCCAGCTCACCCTTACTAGCGGGAGTAAGCCTAAATGAGCAGTTCTTC

size: few
D: .
V: TRBV7-9
J: TRBJ1-1
CDR3: CASSPRQRSTEAFF
DNA: TGTGCCAGCAGCCCCAGGCAGAGGAGCACTGAAGCTTTCTTT

size: few
D: .
V: TRBV6-4
J: TRBJ2-3
CDR3: CASAPEDTRTDTQYF
DNA: TGTGCCAGCGCCCCCGAGGACACCCGCACAGATACGCAGTATTTT

size: few
D: TRBD1
V: TRBV13
J: TRBJ2-7
CDR3: CASSLTNNHRGREQYF
DNA: TGTGCCAGCAGCTTAACCAATAACCACAGGGGGCGCGAGCAGTACTTC

size: .
D: TRBD2
V: TRBV29-1
J: TRBJ2-7
CDR3: CSVGGGASGISYEQYF
DNA: TGCAGCGTTGGGGGGGGGGCTAGCGGGATATCCTACGAGCAGTACTTC